This TCR beta chain was identified in a study of blood T cell repertoires in COVID-19. On the study more broadly: Acute-phase and convalescent COVID-19 samples originated in the United States, Italy and Spain. PBMCs, B-cell-depleted T cells, or T cells provided the cDNA or gDNA that made up the material.

Deletions cut 0 bases from V and 4 bases from J, with 16 bases between. Per germline, CDR1 SGHTS and CDR2 YDEGEE. The CDR3 loop spans 16 amino acids. Original data processing: From reference gene primer amplification, estimates of nucleated cell counts were derived. The repertoire was sequenced with immunoSEQ multiplex PCR; TCRdb's copy has only in-frame clones and lacks some. The D gene and trimming were derived from the DNA, and the V and J assignments and clone size from that table. The sample records over 200,000 clones, 83% being singletons. The J gene is TRBJ2-5, the V gene TRBV5-8; a weak D match, TRBD2 (5 bases). The origin of this receptor is a woman in her 70s with active or convalescent COVID-19. The source material was peripheral blood. The CDR3 DNA sequence: TGTGCCAGCAGCTTGGTTACCCGGGCCGAGGGAGAGACCCAGTACTTC. Its protein is CASSLVTRAEGETQYF.